One sample yielded the 15 T cell receptor beta chains listed below, sequenced in a study of blood T cell repertoires in COVID-19. The assay was immunoSEQ multiplex PCR, and TCRdb's table has in-frame clones only and misses some. This table has 250,000 to 400,000 clones, approximately 87% appearing once. The sample consisted of peripheral blood. Receptors were obtained from a woman between 25 and 40 years old with COVID-19, enrolled during active disease.

This chain joins TRBV5-6 and TRBJ2-1, with D perhaps TRBD2 (6 bases). CDR1 and CDR2 (germline): SGHDT, YYEEEE. The V gene lost 5 bases and the J gene lost 0 bases, with 15 bases spanning the gap. The CDR3 covers 16 residues. The CDR3 protein is CASRVSGPSSYNEQFF. DNA for the CDR3: TGTGCCAGCAGAGTTAGCGGACCGAGCTCCTACAATGAGCAGTTCTTC.

V gene TRBV7-2 combines with J gene TRBJ1-1; D ambiguous. Deletions cut 4 bases from V and 0 bases from J, with 9 bases between. Germline V gene lookup returns CDR1 SGHTA and CDR2 FQGNSA. This CDR3 spans 14 amino acids. The CDR3 protein is CASSYMRVNTEAFF. Written as DNA, the CDR3 is TGTGCCAGCAGCTACATGAGGGTGAACACTGAAGCTTTCTTT.

The CDR3 reads CAIMGQGADTQYF. The CDR3 DNA reads TGTGCCATCATGGGGCAGGGGGCCGATACGCAGTATTTT. The rearrangement joins TRBV10-3 to TRBJ2-3, with TRBD1 matching over 8 bases. V was pared by 7 bases and J by 6 bases, with 6 bases of the junction left unmatched. CDR1 ENHRY and CDR2 SYGVKD come from the germline V gene. The length of the CDR3 is 13 residues.

The chain has TRBV11-2 and TRBJ1-2; D perhaps matches TRBD1 (5 bases). Trimming shortened V by 2 bases and J by 1 base, and 11 bases separated the two germline ends. This CDR3 contains 15 residues. The germline CDR1 and CDR2 sequences are SGHAT and FQNNGV. CDR3 sequence reads: CASSLWGGNNYGYTF. The CDR3 DNA reads TGTGCCAGCAGCTTATGGGGGGGGAATAACTATGGCTACACCTTC.

DNA for the CDR3: TGCGCCAGCAGCTTGGGGGTCTGGGACAGGGGCCATTCACCCCTCCACTTT. Protein sequence: CASSLGVWDRGHSPLHF. This rearrangement joins TRBV5-1 to TRBJ1-6; 10 bases are a match to TRBD1. With V trimmed by 0 bases and J by 8 bases, 8 bases remained unmatched. Germline assignment: CDR1 SGHRS and CDR2 YFSETQ. The CDR3 extends over 17 amino acids. The full variable domain, in which reference TRBV5-1 and TRBJ1-6 provide the parts outside the CDR3, is KAGVTQTPRYLIKTRGQQVTLSCSPISGHRSVSWYQQTPGQGLQFLFEYFSETQRNKGNFPGRFSGRQFSNSRSEMNVSTLELGDSALYLCASSLGVWDRGHSPLHFGNGTRLTVT.

The V and J genes are TRBV2 and TRBJ2-1; D ambiguous. The CDR3 loop spans 12 amino acids. The V gene's germline CDR1 is SNHLY and CDR2 FYNNEI. Trimming took 3 bases from V and 8 from J, leaving 8 bases between them. CDR3 loop: CASSDIADEQFF. CDR3 coding DNA: TGTGCCAGCAGTGATATAGCCGATGAGCAGTTCTTC.

CDR3 amino acids: CASTQGAPQPQHF. CDR3 sequence (DNA): TGTGCCAGTACACAGGGGGCTCCTCAGCCCCAGCATTTT. V is TRBV19 and J is TRBJ1-5, with 9 bases lining up with TRBD1. This CDR3 is built from 13 residues. CDR1 and CDR2 (germline): LNHDA, SQIVND (reference sequence). J lost 6 bases, V lost 7 bases, and 4 bases had no gene match.

The genes are TRBV30 and TRBJ1-6, with 7 bases identical to TRBD1. The germline CDR1 and CDR2 sequences are GTSNPN and SVGIG (reference sequence). The V and J ends lost 2 bases and 10 bases, in that order; junction bases with no gene match: 11. This CDR3 has 15 residues. The CDR3 sequence is CAWSFSLDRDSPLHF. The CDR3 nucleotides are TGTGCCTGGAGTTTCTCACTCGACAGGGACTCACCCCTCCACTTT.

This chain links TRBV19 with TRBJ2-7; 12 bases line up with TRBD1. V lost 6 bases to trimming and J lost 6 bases; unmatched junction nucleotides: 9. The length of the CDR3 is 15 residues. CDR1 and CDR2 from the germline V gene are LNHDA and SQIVND (reference sequence). CDR3 DNA sequence: TGTGCCAGTAGGAAACCGGGACAGGGGGCTACCGAGCAGTACTTC. Translating gives CASRKPGQGATEQYF.

The gene calls are TRBV10-3 and TRBJ1-1; D is undetermined. V dropped 0 bases and J dropped 6 bases, with 8 bases sitting between them. Germline CDR1 is ENHRY and CDR2 is SYGVKD. The CDR3 totals 13 residues. In DNA, the CDR3 is TGTGCCATCAGTGAGTCGCGAGGCGCTGAAGCTTTCTTT. It encodes CAISESRGAEAFF.

The chain joins TRBV19 to TRBJ1-6, with unresolved D. This CDR3 has 14 residues. Trimming took off 3 bases at V and 10 bases at J, with 13 bases between the two ends. Germline V gene lookup returns CDR1 LNHDA and CDR2 SQIVND (reference sequence). The DNA of the CDR3 is TGTGCCAGTAGTATCGGGGAGGGAAGATCACCCCTCCACTTT. Protein: CASSIGEGRSPLHF.

This chain joins TRBV5-8 and TRBJ1-5, with D unresolved. V was trimmed by 0 bases and J by 5 bases, leaving 6 bases between them. Germline CDR1 is SGHTS and CDR2 is YDEGEE. CDR3 length equals 13 residues. The CDR3, as DNA: TGTGCCAGCAGCTTGGCAGGCGATCAGCCCCAGCATTTT. Amino acids: CASSLAGDQPQHF.

The rearrangement uses TRBV7-7 and TRBJ2-5; TRBD1 matches at 7 bases. CDR1 and CDR2 (germline): SSHAT, FNYEAQ (reference sequence). Trimming at V came to 5 bases and at J to 2 bases, leaving 8 bases not matched to a gene. The CDR3 length is 15 residues. The CDR3 DNA reads TGTGCCAGCAGCCCCCGGACAGGCAGTCAAGAGACCCAGTACTTC. It specifies CASSPRTGSQETQYF.

This chain links TRBV11-2 with TRBJ2-5; TRBD2 agrees at 12 bases. J was trimmed by 2 bases and V by 2 bases; bases with no gene match: 0. Germline CDR1 and CDR2: SGHAT and FQNNGV. The CDR3 extends over 15 amino acids. CDR3 loop: CASSLLAGGQETQYF. Written as DNA, the CDR3 is TGTGCCAGCAGCTTACTAGCGGGGGGGCAAGAGACCCAGTACTTC.

This clone has only one observation. V and J are TRBV9 and TRBJ2-2; maybe TRBD2 (5 bases). Germline V gives CDR1 SGDLS, CDR2 YYNGEE. This CDR3 contains 16 residues. The V end lost 6 bases, the J end lost 2 bases, and 17 bases lay between the germline ends. The CDR3 sequence: CASTNNWESNTGELFF. The DNA of the CDR3 is TGTGCCAGCACCAACAACTGGGAGTCTAACACCGGGGAGCTGTTTTTT.